What follows are 8 T cell receptor beta chains derived from one specimen sequenced in a study of T cell responses to AZD1222 COVID-19 vaccine. Generated by immunoSEQ multiplex PCR, the TCRdb table keeps only in-frame clones and is missing some. The data hold 130,000 to 150,000 clones, with approximately 88% observed a single time. The specimen comprised peripheral blood, sampled on day 0 of AZD1222 vaccination. These TCRs come from an adult in good health.

The chain combines TRBV5-6 with TRBJ2-2; D possibly uses TRBD1 or TRBD2 (5 bases each). Germline V gives CDR1 SGHDT, CDR2 YYEEEE. This CDR3 has 16 residues. V lost 4 bases and J 7 bases, leaving 20 bases between the germline ends. This chain's CDR3 is CASSHPGTVNFGELFF. DNA for the CDR3: TGTGCCAGCAGCCACCCCGGGACGGTGAATTTCGGGGAGCTGTTTTTT.

J is TRBJ2-6 and V is TRBV9, with a possible D match to TRBD1 (6 bases). The CDR3 spans 16 residues. Germline V gene data show CDR1 as SGDLS and CDR2 as YYNGEE. The germline V and J ends were trimmed by 3 bases and 3 bases, with 13 bases remaining between them. CDR3 bases: TGTGCCAGCAGCGAAACTACAGGGCATGGGGCCAACGTCCTGACTTTC. This codes for CASSETTGHGANVLTF.

The rearrangement links TRBV14 to TRBJ2-1; D perhaps matches TRBD2 (5 bases). The CDR3 contains 12 residues. Trimming shortened V by 1 base and J by 16 bases, and 14 bases separated the two germline ends. Germline lookup yields CDR1 SGHDN and CDR2 FVKESK. The chain's CDR3 is CASSQGSLASFF. The CDR3 coding sequence is TGTGCCAGCAGCCAAGGATCCCTAGCCAGTTTCTTC.

The gene calls are TRBV10-2 and TRBJ1-2, with D tentatively TRBD1 (5 bases). The V end lost 7 bases, the J end lost 4 bases, and 10 bases lay between the germline ends. This CDR3 spans 12 amino acids. Looked up from germline, CDR1 is WSHSY and CDR2 is SAAADI. Here the CDR3 DNA reads TGCGCCAGCACGGGGCCCAGCTATGGCTACACCTTC. This codes for CASTGPSYGYTF.

In nucleotides, the CDR3 is TGTGCCAGCAGTTTTTCGGCACTATTGTCCTACGAGCAGTACTTC. It encodes CASSFSALLSYEQYF. V is TRBV28 and J is TRBJ2-7; D gene unclear. The CDR3 covers 15 residues. Looked up from germline, CDR1 is MDHEN and CDR2 is SYDVKM. Deletions cut 3 bases from V and 1 base from J, with 13 bases between.

The chain has TRBV27 and TRBJ1-3, with 8 bases lining up with TRBD1. With V trimmed by 4 bases and J by 4 bases, 3 bases remained unmatched. This CDR3 contains 14 residues. CDR1 is MNHEY, CDR2 SMNVEV, per germline (reference sequence). CDR3 in DNA: TGTGCCAGCAGTTCAGGGGGCGCCGGAAACACCATATATTTT. Protein sequence: CASSSGGAGNTIYF.

Notes on this clone: Germline is not matched at one junction end, which may reflect a read error. The V call is TRBV5-8, the J call TRBJ1-5; a weak D match, TRBD1 (6 bases). The germline V gene has CDR1 SGHTS and CDR2 YDEGEE. The CDR3 has 15 residues. CDR3 loop: CASSLEGGGKQPQHF. Here the CDR3 DNA reads TGTGCCAGCAGCTTGGAGGGCGGGGGCAAGCAGCCCCAGCATTTT.

The chain links TRBV18 to TRBJ1-1, with 9 bases lining up with TRBD1. Losses at the gene ends were 5 bases for V and 3 bases for J; bases not matched to a gene: 7. CDR3 length: 15 amino acids. Per germline, CDR1 KGHSH and CDR2 LQKENI. CDR3: CASSVTGQGHTEAFF. CDR3 nucleotides: TGTGCCAGCTCAGTGACGGGACAGGGACACACTGAAGCTTTCTTT. The complete variable domain, with remaining parts taken from reference TRBV18 and TRBJ1-1, reads NAGVMQNPRHLVRRRGQEARLRCSPMKGHSHVYWYRQLPEEGLKFMVYLQKENIIDESGMPKERFSAEFPKEGPSILRIQQVVRGDSAAYFCASSVTGQGHTEAFFGQGTRLTVV.